This T cell receptor (beta chain) is from a study of blood T cells in healthy people across ages. The germline gives CDR1 MNHNY, CDR2 SVGAGI (reference sequence). This CDR3 is built from 12 residues. V dropped 8 bases and J dropped 7; count of bases not matched to a gene: 7. A second about 6 to 11 cycle PCR used barcoded and J-beta primers. TCRdb re-analysed the 5' RACE reads in MiXCR, keeping a single row per CDR3 protein. The repertoire holds fewer than 950,000 distinct CDR3 sequences, with 35% to 40% as singletons. The V gene is TRBV6-6, the J gene TRBJ1-2; 7 bases fit TRBD1. This TCR came from a man between 18 and 35 years old in good health. Sequencing was performed on blood. CDR3 bases: TGTGCCAGCGCGAAGGGGGCTGGTGGCTACACCTTC. The encoded protein is CASAKGAGGYTF.